The rows below give T cell receptor beta chains drawn from one sample of a study of T cells of healthy individuals. Each CDR3 protein is one row after TCRdb ran MiXCR on the 5' RACE reads. The sample holds 63,000 or so distinct CDR3 sequences, 15% to 20% seen once. The receptors stem from a human donor in good health. The CDR3 runs from the conserved cysteine through the conserved F or W. The D gene is left open where the match is weak. Rows give clone size only sometimes, using once, few, many, or a class for an expanded clone.

CDR3	DNA	J	D	V	size
CASSRQAGSYEQYF	TGTGCCAGCAGTCGACAGGCCGGGTCCTACGAGCAGTACTTC	TRBJ2-7	NA	TRBV12-3/TRBV12-4	NA
CASRLGPEQFF	TGCGCCAGCCGACTTGGGCCCGAGCAGTTCTTC	TRBJ2-1	NA	TRBV10-2	many
CASSQDQRQGMGETQYF	TGTGCCAGCAGCCAGGATCAAAGACAGGGAATGGGAGAGACCCAGTACTTC	TRBJ2-5	TRBD1	TRBV3-1	many
CASSPATSDNEQFF	TGTGCCAGCAGCCCCGCGACTAGCGACAATGAGCAGTTCTTC	TRBJ2-1	TRBD2	TRBV7-9	few
CASSNRDNQPQHF	TGTGCCAGCAGCAACAGGGATAATCAGCCCCAGCATTTT	TRBJ1-5	NA	TRBV6-1	NA
CASSDRASNQPQHF	TGTGCCAGCAGTGACAGGGCTAGCAATCAGCCCCAGCATTTT	TRBJ1-5	NA	TRBV2	many
CASSTASGRSTETQYF	TGTGCCAGCAGTACCGCTAGCGGGAGATCTACAGAGACCCAGTACTTC	TRBJ2-5	TRBD2	TRBV6-5	few
CASNRKRWGDTQYF	TGTGCCAGCAACCGTAAGCGGTGGGGGGATACGCAGTATTTT	TRBJ2-3	NA	TRBV21-1	few
CASSLGTSGGNEQFF	TGTGCCAGCAGCTTAGGGACTAGCGGGGGGAATGAGCAGTTCTTC	TRBJ2-1	TRBD2	TRBV11-1	many
CASSSGSLQSPLHF	TGCGCCAGCAGCTCCGGGTCCCTACAATCACCCCTCCACTTT	TRBJ1-6	NA	TRBV5-1	NA
CASSPQLAGGPNTQYF	TGTGCCAGCAGTCCCCAACTAGCGGGAGGGCCAAATACGCAGTATTTT	TRBJ2-3	TRBD2	TRBV12-3/TRBV12-4	few
CASSATLGTGDQRWYGYTF	TGTGCCAGCAGTGCTACCCTCGGGACAGGGGATCAACGTTGGTATGGCTACACCTTC	TRBJ1-2	TRBD1	TRBV25-1	many
CASRTTGNTEAFF	TGTGCCAGCAGGACCACAGGGAACACTGAAGCTTTCTTT	TRBJ1-1	NA	TRBV7-9	large
CSAIDPRKTNEQFF	TGCAGTGCTATCGACCCGAGGAAGACGAATGAGCAGTTCTTC	TRBJ2-1	NA	TRBV20-1	few
CAISESDRGQETQYF	TGTGCCATCAGTGAGTCCGACAGGGGGCAAGAGACCCAGTACTTC	TRBJ2-5	TRBD1	TRBV10-3	NA
CATRGVGEAVYEQFF	TGTGCCACCCGCGGAGTGGGAGAGGCCGTGTATGAGCAGTTCTTC	TRBJ2-1	NA	TRBV12-3/TRBV12-4	many
CASSLRLNNEQFF	TGTGCCAGCAGTCTCAGACTAAACAATGAGCAGTTCTTC	TRBJ2-1	NA	TRBV12-3/TRBV12-4	NA
CASSLTSLSGTEAFF	TGTGCCAGCAGCTTGACGTCCCTATCTGGCACTGAAGCTTTCTTT	TRBJ1-1	NA	TRBV12-3/TRBV12-4	NA
CASSLVTRGDSPLHF	TGCGCCAGCAGCTTGGTTACCCGGGGGGATTCACCCCTCCACTTT	TRBJ1-6	NA	TRBV5-1	NA
CASSLTSGSLNEQFF	TGTGCCAGCAGCCTGACTAGCGGGAGTTTGAATGAGCAGTTCTTC	TRBJ2-1	TRBD2	TRBV11-3	medium-sized
CSAPILGGYSGNTIYF	TGCAGTGCTCCCATACTCGGCGGTTACTCTGGAAACACCATATATTTT	TRBJ1-3	NA	TRBV20-1	many
CASSLGLGLASSYNEQFF	TGTGCCAGCAGCTTAGGGCTTGGACTAGCGAGCTCCTACAATGAGCAGTTCTTC	TRBJ2-1	TRBD2	TRBV7-9	many
CASNRGGVFAGGSTDTQYF	TGTGCCAGCAACAGAGGGGGAGTTTTCGCGGGAGGGAGCACAGATACGCAGTATTTT	TRBJ2-3	TRBD2	TRBV6-2/TRBV6-3	many
CASSLGQGGGYTF	TGCGCCAGCAGCCTGGGACAGGGGGGAGGCTACACCTTC	TRBJ1-2	TRBD1	TRBV5-1	many
CASSLGVAVIYEQYF	TGTGCCAGCAGCTTAGGCGTAGCGGTTATTTACGAGCAGTACTTC	TRBJ2-7	NA	TRBV11-2	many
CSVERDRLYEQYF	TGCAGCGTGGAACGGGACAGGCTCTACGAGCAGTACTTC	TRBJ2-7	TRBD1	TRBV29-1	NA
CASSLFGTSGGSTDTQYF	TGTGCCAGCAGCCTTTTCGGGACTAGCGGGGGCAGCACAGATACGCAGTATTTT	TRBJ2-3	TRBD2	TRBV4-2	few
CASSVLADSTDTQYF	TGTGCCAGCAGTGTACTAGCGGATAGCACAGATACGCAGTATTTT	TRBJ2-3	TRBD2	TRBV6-1	few
CASSLTGTDTQYF	TGTGCCAGCAGCCTCACAGGGACAGATACGCAGTATTTT	TRBJ2-3	NA	TRBV3-1	many
CASSVDLDYEQYF	TGTGCCAGCAGCGTGGACCTGGATTACGAGCAGTACTTC	TRBJ2-7	NA	TRBV9	few
CASSPSGQGARSIQYF	TGTGCCAGCAGCCCAAGCGGACAGGGGGCGCGTAGCATTCAGTACTTC	TRBJ2-4	TRBD1	TRBV28	few
CASSFEGFNEKLFF	TGTGCCAGCAGTTTTGAGGGTTTTAATGAAAAACTGTTTTTT	TRBJ1-4	NA	TRBV27	many
CASSPVTGYEQYF	TGTGCCAGCAGCCCCGTGACGGGTTACGAACAGTACTTC	TRBJ2-7	NA	TRBV3-1	NA
CASSPFVGELFF	TGTGCCAGCAGTCCCTTTGTGGGGGAGCTGTTTTTT	TRBJ2-2	NA	TRBV12-3/TRBV12-4	NA
CSVRTGSSYNSPLHF	TGCAGCGTTAGGACGGGGAGCTCCTATAATTCACCCCTCCACTTT	TRBJ1-6	NA	TRBV29-1	NA
CASRVPGDTGELFF	TGTGCCAGCAGGGTCCCTGGGGACACCGGGGAGCTGTTTTTT	TRBJ2-2	NA	TRBV11-2	many
CSVGSFMNTEAFF	TGCAGCGTTGGGTCTTTTATGAACACTGAAGCTTTCTTT	TRBJ1-1	NA	TRBV29-1	many
CASSSMDRGLYEQYF	TGTGCCAGCAGTTCCATGGACAGGGGGCTCTACGAGCAGTACTTC	TRBJ2-7	TRBD1	TRBV6-5	few
CASSLDQRSGTEAFF	TGTGCCAGCAGTTTGGATCAGCGAAGCGGCACTGAAGCTTTCTTT	TRBJ1-1	NA	TRBV28	few
CASSREVVRGLEFGPGELFF	TGTGCCAGCAGCCGGGAGGTGGTTCGGGGACTAGAATTCGGTCCCGGGGAGCTGTTTTTT	TRBJ2-2	TRBD2	TRBV11-2	many
CASTQLGQSYEQYF	TGTGCCAGCACACAACTAGGTCAAAGCTACGAGCAGTACTTC	TRBJ2-7	NA	TRBV6-5	many
CASSLGDGTIRQRAFF	TGTGCCAGCAGTTTAGGGGACGGGACCATACGTCAGCGAGCTTTCTTT	TRBJ1-1	NA	TRBV28	many
CASSFGSGGTDTQYF	TGTGCCAGCAGCTTTGGGTCGGGGGGCACAGATACGCAGTATTTT	TRBJ2-3	NA	TRBV7-2	NA
CASSQIGNRNQPQHF	TGCGCCAGCAGCCAAATAGGGAACAGGAATCAGCCCCAGCATTTT	TRBJ1-5	NA	TRBV4-1	many
CASGLVTDRGWYEQYF	TGTGCTAGTGGTTTGGTAACGGACAGGGGGTGGTACGAGCAGTACTTC	TRBJ2-7	TRBD1	TRBV12-5	many
CASSLAGGPGTDTQYF	TGTGCCAGCAGCTTAGCCGGGGGGCCGGGCACAGATACGCAGTATTTT	TRBJ2-3	NA	TRBV11-2	NA
CAISDGGGNEQFF	TGTGCCATCAGTGATGGAGGGGGGAATGAGCAGTTCTTC	TRBJ2-1	NA	TRBV10-3	NA
CASSLFSGSETQYF	TGTGCCAGCAGTTTATTCTCCGGGTCGGAGACCCAGTACTTC	TRBJ2-5	NA	TRBV28	few
CASRPTGGVGEAFF	TGTGCCAGCAGACCTACAGGGGGCGTCGGTGAAGCTTTCTTT	TRBJ1-1	TRBD1	TRBV12-3/TRBV12-4	many
CASRILGLKEQFF	TGTGCCAGCAGAATACTTGGCCTCAAGGAGCAGTTCTTC	TRBJ2-1	NA	TRBV2	many
CASSLVASSAGTGELFF	TGCGCCAGCAGCTTGGTGGCCTCCTCGGCGGGGACCGGGGAGCTGTTTTTT	TRBJ2-2	NA	TRBV5-1	few
CASSLGHRDGYTF	TGTGCCAGCAGCTTAGGACATCGTGATGGCTACACCTTC	TRBJ1-2	NA	TRBV11-2	many
CASSPGQGGYGYTF	TGTGCCAGCTCACCCGGACAGGGGGGATATGGCTACACCTTC	TRBJ1-2	TRBD1	TRBV18	many
CASSLGWTGGETQYF	TGTGCCAGCAGTTTGGGATGGACAGGGGGAGAGACCCAGTACTTC	TRBJ2-5	TRBD1	TRBV12-3/TRBV12-4	few
CASQTENRMKNTEAFF	TGTGCCAGCCAGACAGAAAATAGGATGAAGAACACTGAAGCTTTCTTT	TRBJ1-1	NA	TRBV13	many
CSANPGANVLTF	TGCAGTGCTAATCCTGGGGCCAACGTCCTGACTTTC	TRBJ2-6	NA	TRBV20-1	many
CAITSAAYEQYF	TGTGCCATCACTAGCGCAGCCTACGAGCAGTACTTC	TRBJ2-7	NA	TRBV10-3	NA
CASSRSGRADTQYF	TGTGCCAGCAGCCGATCAGGCCGGGCAGATACGCAGTATTTT	TRBJ2-3	NA	TRBV12-3/TRBV12-4	many
CASSQDGFNQPQHF	TGTGCCAGCAGCCAGGACGGATTCAATCAGCCCCAGCATTTT	TRBJ1-5	NA	TRBV5-4	many